The text below deals with one T cell receptor beta chain. Its antigen is currently unknown. The conserved phenylalanine or tryptophan is not found at the CDR3 terminus, so this likely reflects a read error. Trimming took 5 bases from V and 0 from J, leaving 13 bases between them. Germline CDR1 SGHTA, CDR2 FQGNSA. The CDR3 is made up of 15 amino acids. The entry originates in a study of blood T cells in healthy people across ages. The use of a sample-barcoded 5' primer and a J-beta primer mix characterized a second PCR of roughly 7 to 12 cycles. A template-switch adaptor that had 12 random nucleotides put a tag on each cDNA molecule. TCRdb called the 5' RACE reads again in MiXCR, with one record for every CDR3 protein. The sample holds 540,000 or so distinct CDR3 sequences, 25% to 30% seen once. Study results and caveats: Diversity was higher, and naive CD4+ cells more numerous, in long-lived donors than in aged donors.

The donors, aged roughly 6 to 90, were healthy Caucasians from Russia. Donors gave 8.5 to 10 milliliters of peripheral blood apiece. V gene TRBV7-2 combines with J gene TRBJ1-1; a possible D gene is TRBD1 (5 bases). The sequenced material came from blood. The origin of this receptor is a woman aged 65 to 85 in good health. Written as DNA, the CDR3 is TGTGCCAGCAGCCAACAATGGGGGGTGAACACTGAAGCTTTCCTT. This sequence encodes CASSQQWGVNTEAFL.